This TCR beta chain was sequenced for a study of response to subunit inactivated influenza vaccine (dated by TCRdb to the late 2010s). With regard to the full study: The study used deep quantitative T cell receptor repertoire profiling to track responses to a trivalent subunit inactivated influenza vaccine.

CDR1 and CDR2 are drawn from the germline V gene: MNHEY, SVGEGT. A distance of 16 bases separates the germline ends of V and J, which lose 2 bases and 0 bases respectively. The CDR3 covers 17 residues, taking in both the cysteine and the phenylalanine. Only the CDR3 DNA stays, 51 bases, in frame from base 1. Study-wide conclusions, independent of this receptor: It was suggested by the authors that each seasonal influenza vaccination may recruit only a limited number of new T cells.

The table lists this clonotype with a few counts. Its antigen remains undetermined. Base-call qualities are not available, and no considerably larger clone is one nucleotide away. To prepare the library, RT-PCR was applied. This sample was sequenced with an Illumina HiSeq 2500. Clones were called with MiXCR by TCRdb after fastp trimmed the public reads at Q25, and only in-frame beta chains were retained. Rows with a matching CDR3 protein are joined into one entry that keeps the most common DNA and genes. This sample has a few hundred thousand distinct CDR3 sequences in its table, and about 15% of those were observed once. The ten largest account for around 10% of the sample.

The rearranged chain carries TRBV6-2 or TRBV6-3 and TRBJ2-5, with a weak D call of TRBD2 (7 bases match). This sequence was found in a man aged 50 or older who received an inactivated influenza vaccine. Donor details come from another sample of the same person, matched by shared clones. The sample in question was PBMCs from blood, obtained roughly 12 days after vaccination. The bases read TGTGCCAGCAGTTACCTTGCGGGGGCCTTGTACCAAGAGACCCAGTACTTC. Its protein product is CASSYLAGALYQETQYF.